This passage covers 30 T cell receptor beta chains from one sample sequenced in a study of blood T cells in healthy people across ages. For the second PCR, which ran for about 6 to 11 cycles, a sample-barcoded 5' primer and a J-beta primer mix were used. TCRdb recomputed calls from the 5' RACE reads with MiXCR, one row per CDR3 protein. The repertoire consists of approximately 1.5 million distinct CDR3 sequences, with about 35% occurring once and the leading ten covering around 11%. Sequences were obtained from blood. The receptors stem from a woman in her twenties or thirties in good health.

The chain has TRBV7-9 and TRBJ1-5, with unresolved D. Trimming took 4 bases from V and 5 from J, leaving 9 bases between them. The germline CDR1 and CDR2 sequences are SEHNR and FQNEAQ (reference sequence). The CDR3 spans 13 residues. The CDR3 reads CASSSELYQPQHF. As DNA, the CDR3 is TGTGCCAGCAGCTCGGAACTTTATCAGCCCCAGCATTTT.

A remark on this clonotype: Germline is not matched at one junction end, which may reflect a read error. This chain connects TRBV14 to TRBJ2-1; D perhaps matches TRBD1 (5 bases). The CDR3 runs to 15 residues. The germline gives CDR1 SGHDN, CDR2 FVKESK. The CDR3 DNA reads TGTGCCCGCAGCCTAGGGGCCTACGCTAACAATGAGCAGTTCTTC. Protein sequence: CARSLGAYANNEQFF.

The chain employs TRBV30 and TRBJ2-5, with 9 bases that match TRBD1. This CDR3 region has 11 residues. The V segment lost 3 bases and the J segment 7 bases; nucleotides outside the gene matches: 0. Germline V CDR1 and CDR2: GTSNPN, SVGIG (reference sequence). The CDR3 reads CAWRTGGTQYF. Here the CDR3 DNA reads TGTGCCTGGAGGACAGGGGGGACCCAGTACTTC.

This sequence joins TRBV3-1 and TRBJ1-4; D unresolved. The germline V gene has CDR1 LGHDT and CDR2 YNNKEL (reference sequence). Deletions cut 0 bases from V and 1 base from J, with 9 bases between. This CDR3 is 16 amino acids long. CDR3 DNA: TGTGCCAGCAGCCAAGATCCGGCGGTAACTAATGAAAAACTGTTTTTT. Translated: CASSQDPAVTNEKLFF.

In this sample, this clonotype turned up a few times. This chain connects TRBV6-5 to TRBJ2-3; 7 nucleotides line up with TRBD2. Germline V gene sequence: CDR1 MNHEY, CDR2 SVGAGI. The CDR3 sequence is 16 residues long. V trimming: 0 bases; J trimming: 2 bases; junction bases outside the gene matches: 5. CDR3 sequence: CASSYSPGGLTDTQYF. The CDR3 bases are TGTGCCAGCAGTTACTCTCCGGGGGGACTCACAGATACGCAGTATTTT.

This clonotype appeared a few times. The V gene is TRBV20-1, the J gene TRBJ2-5; the match to TRBD2 covers 8 bases. The ends lost 5 bases at V and 5 bases at J; junction bases unmatched: 4. The CDR3 sequence is 12 residues long. Germline CDR1 is DFQATT and CDR2 is SNEGSKA (reference sequence). In nucleotides, the CDR3 is TGCAGTGCTGGGCGGGGGGACGAGACCCAGTACTTC. This codes for CSAGRGDETQYF.

This chain joins TRBV7-3 and TRBJ1-2; 8 bases line up with TRBD1. The CDR3 spans 13 residues. Germline CDR1 reads SGHTA; CDR2 reads FQGTGA. The junction had 11 bases not matched to a gene; V was cut back by 5 bases and J by 12 bases. CDR3: CASSPTGTGRNTF. The CDR3 DNA reads as TGTGCCAGCAGCCCGACCGGGACAGGACGAAACACCTTC.

In its sample, this clonotype was seen many times. The chain is built from TRBV29-1 and TRBJ2-7; weak D call: TRBD1 (5 bases). The CDR3 has 16 amino acids. V was cut by 1 base and J by 0 bases, with 16 bases left in between. Per germline, CDR1 SQVTM and CDR2 ANQGSEA. The CDR3 nucleotides read TGCAGCGTTGAAGGGGGCCCTTATCCGAGCTCCTACGAGCAGTACTTC. This encodes CSVEGGPYPSSYEQYF.

This clonotype was counted a few times. The chain employs TRBV4-1 and TRBJ1-1; D is uncertain. CDR3 length equals 14 residues. The germline V gene encodes CDR1 MGHRA and CDR2 YSYEKL. Trimming left V 4 bases short and J 8 bases short, with 17 bases between. CDR3 region: CASSRVADPNEAFF. For the CDR3, the DNA is TGCGCCAGCAGCCGAGTGGCAGACCCGAACGAAGCTTTCTTT.

The genes are TRBV20-1 and TRBJ2-7; TRBD2 matches 8 bases. CDR1 DFQATT and CDR2 SNEGSKA come from the germline V gene (reference sequence). This CDR3 contains 14 residues. V trimming: 2 bases; J trimming: 7 bases; junction bases outside the gene matches: 10. CDR3 coding DNA: TGCAGTGCTAGAACTGGCGGGGGGCCTGGGGAGCAGTACTTC. This encodes CSARTGGGPGEQYF.

This clonotype appeared many times. Here the CDR3 reads CASSFGQGTQETQYF. In nucleotides, the CDR3 is TGCGCCAGCAGCTTTGGACAGGGAACACAAGAGACCCAGTACTTC. The chain has TRBV5-1 and TRBJ2-5; 8 bases align to TRBD1. Trimming took 2 bases from V and 2 from J; bases not matched to a gene: 5. Germline V lookup: CDR1 SGHRS, CDR2 YFSETQ. This CDR3 comprises 15 residues.

This clonotype was counted many times. The J gene is TRBJ2-7, the V gene TRBV6-6; 9 nucleotides align to TRBD1. The CDR3 runs 15 residues. CDR1 MNHNY and CDR2 SVGAGI come from the germline V gene (reference sequence). Trimming at V came to 5 bases and at J to 7 bases, leaving 12 bases not matched to a gene. The CDR3 loop is CASSTFPGTGFEQYF. The CDR3 DNA sequence: TGTGCCAGCAGTACATTCCCCGGGACAGGGTTTGAGCAGTACTTC.

J is TRBJ2-3 and V is TRBV29-1; the match to TRBD2 covers 7 bases. This CDR3 contains 13 residues. Unmatched junction bases numbered 7, after V lost 6 bases and J lost 4 bases. Per germline, CDR1 SQVTM and CDR2 ANQGSEA. CDR3 DNA sequence: TGCAGCGTCAATGGGGGGGACGCAGATACGCAGTATTTT. Translating it yields CSVNGGDADTQYF.

The chain uses TRBV28 and TRBJ1-5; 9 bases map to TRBD1. The germline gives CDR1 MDHEN, CDR2 SYDVKM. V was pared by 6 bases and J by 2 bases, with 17 bases of the junction left unmatched. This CDR3 is built from 19 residues. CDR3 nucleotides: TGTGCCAGCAGCGAAGTAAAGGACAGGGGATCTGGGGGCAATCAGCCCCAGCATTTT. The encoded protein is CASSEVKDRGSGGNQPQHF.

V and J are TRBV6-1 and TRBJ2-5; possibly TRBD1 for D (6 bases). The end of the DNA fits TRBJ2-7 better, so the J call may be wrong. The CDR3 has 13 amino acids. Germline V gene lookup returns CDR1 MNHNS and CDR2 SASEGT. Here the CDR3 reads CASRETGYLEQYF. The CDR3, as DNA: TGTGCCAGCAGGGAGACAGGTTATCTCGAGCAGTACTTC.

This sequence joins TRBV5-1 and TRBJ2-3; tentative D call: TRBD2 (6 bases). Trimming left V 0 bases short and J 3 bases short, with 8 bases between. This CDR3 contains 14 residues. Germline loops: CDR1 SGHRS, CDR2 YFSETQ. The CDR3 sequence: CASSLVRETDTQYF. CDR3 bases: TGCGCCAGCAGCTTGGTGCGGGAAACAGATACGCAGTATTTT. The full variable domain, its missing parts supplied by reference TRBV5-1 and TRBJ2-3, is KAGVTQTPRYLIKTRGQQVTLSCSPISGHRSVSWYQQTPGQGLQFLFEYFSETQRNKGNFPGRFSGRQFSNSRSEMNVSTLELGDSALYLCASSLVRETDTQYFGPGTRLTVL.

The chain couples TRBV28 to TRBJ2-5, with D possibly TRBD2 on 5 matching bases. This CDR3 is built from 13 residues. Trimming shortened V by 5 bases and J by 7 bases, and 14 bases separated the two germline ends. The germline V gene has CDR1 MDHEN and CDR2 SYDVKM. The CDR3 protein is CASSPSPLATQYF. The CDR3 nucleotides read TGTGCCAGCAGTCCAAGTCCGCTAGCGACCCAGTACTTC.

This clonotype has ten or more counts. The chain has TRBV7-9 and TRBJ2-7; D remains ambiguous. Trimming removed 1 base at V and 3 bases at J, with 4 bases between. This CDR3 is 12 amino acids long. Germline CDR1 reads SEHNR; CDR2 reads FQNEAQ (reference sequence). The CDR3 DNA follows: TGTGCCAGCAGCTTAGACCACTACGAGCAGTACTTC. Translation gives CASSLDHYEQYF.

This clonotype was observed once. Being one base from a much bigger clone, this may be a read error. J is TRBJ2-7 and V is TRBV20-1, with D possibly being TRBD1 or TRBD2 (5 bases each). Germline CDR1 is DFQATT and CDR2 is SNEGSKA (reference sequence). Between the trimmed V and J ends, which lost 7 bases and 4 bases, there was a span of 20 bases. This CDR3 comprises 14 residues. CDR3 protein: CSVPDHYGAYEQYF. The CDR3 DNA reads as TGCAGTGTCCCGGACCATTACGGGGCGTACGAGCAGTACTTC.

This clonotype appeared a few times. The chain links TRBV20-1 to TRBJ2-7, with D perhaps TRBD2 (5 bases). V lost 4 bases and J lost 0, with 16 bases in between. The CDR3 is 15 amino acids. The germline gives CDR1 DFQATT, CDR2 SNEGSKA (reference sequence). DNA of the CDR3: TGCAGTGCTACCAACGGCGGGCAAGCCTCCTACGAGCAGTACTTC. This sequence encodes CSATNGGQASYEQYF.

The chain couples TRBV11-1 to TRBJ2-3, with TRBD2 matching over 7 bases. Germline V gene sequence: CDR1 SGHAT, CDR2 FQDESV (reference sequence). V was clipped by 6 bases and J by 3 bases; unmatched bases: 15. This CDR3 is built from 17 residues. This CDR3 reads CASSSPTNGGKTDTQYF. DNA of the CDR3: TGTGCCAGCAGTTCTCCGACTAACGGGGGGAAAACAGATACGCAGTATTTT.

This clonotype came up a few times. This rearrangement joins TRBV2 to TRBJ2-7; D gene uncertain. The CDR3 has 12 residues. From germline, CDR1 is SNHLY and CDR2 FYNNEI. The ends were cut back, 7 bases at V and 0 bases at J, with 7 bases in the middle. The chain's CDR3 is CASKESSYEQYF. The CDR3 region has the DNA TGTGCCAGCAAAGAAAGCTCCTACGAGCAGTACTTC.

A word on this clonotype: A much larger clone differs by one base, so this may be a read error. The chain recombines TRBV4-1 with TRBJ2-3; D unclear. This CDR3 has 15 amino acids. Germline CDR1 MGHRA, CDR2 YSYEKL. Trimming stripped 4 bases from V and 0 bases from J, with 11 bases between. Here the CDR3 reads CASSPVRRSTDTQYF. CDR3 bases: TGCGCCAGCAGCCCCGTCCGGCGGAGCACAGATACGCAGTATTTT.

In this sample, this clonotype turned up many times. The rearrangement joins TRBV20-1 to TRBJ2-7, with D perhaps matching TRBD2 (6 bases). There are 15 residues in the CDR3. CDR1 is DFQATT and CDR2 is SNEGSKA in the germline V gene (reference sequence). V lost 0 bases and J 3 bases, leaving 15 bases between the germline ends. The CDR3 coding sequence is TGCAGTGCTAGAGAGGAGACTAGTGGCTTCTACGAGCAGTACTTC. Its translation: CSAREETSGFYEQYF.

The V call is TRBV24-1, the J call TRBJ2-3, with D possibly being TRBD1 (5 bases). Germline CDR1 and CDR2: KGHDR and SFDVKD. V lost 0 bases to trimming and J lost 2 bases, with 11 bases between them. The CDR3 sequence is 16 residues long. The CDR3 spells CATSDLAGHNTDTQYF. The CDR3 bases are TGTGCCACCAGTGATTTGGCAGGACACAACACAGATACGCAGTATTTT.

V is TRBV7-7 and J is TRBJ2-3; D gene uncertain. Trimming pared 1 base from V and 4 bases from J, leaving 9 bases between. CDR3 length: 14 amino acids. Germline lookup yields CDR1 SSHAT and CDR2 FNYEAQ (reference sequence). CDR3 DNA sequence: TGTGCCAGCAGCTTAGACGCTAAGGCAGATACGCAGTATTTT. This encodes CASSLDAKADTQYF.

The table lists this clonotype with a few counts. This sequence joins TRBV20-1 and TRBJ2-1; no clear D. The CDR3 covers 14 residues. The germline CDR1 and CDR2 sequences are DFQATT and SNEGSKA (reference sequence). Trimming pared 4 bases from V and 0 bases from J, leaving 10 bases between. DNA for the CDR3: TGCAGTGCTACTGACTGGAGCTCCTACAATGAGCAGTTCTTC. This translates into CSATDWSSYNEQFF.

The chain uses TRBV27 and TRBJ1-2; the match to TRBD1 covers 7 bases. The CDR3 covers 14 residues. V lost 5 bases to trimming and J lost 4 bases; unmatched junction nucleotides: 7. Per germline, CDR1 MNHEY and CDR2 SMNVEV (reference sequence). The CDR3 loop reads CASSEGQESYGYTF. CDR3 sequence (DNA): TGTGCCAGCAGTGAAGGACAGGAGAGCTATGGCTACACCTTC.

A few counts support this clonotype. V is TRBV6-2 or TRBV6-3 and J is TRBJ2-3; 15 nucleotides match TRBD2. CDR3 length: 19 amino acids. Looked up from germline, CDR1 is MNHEY and CDR2 is SVGEGT. The junction had 8 bases not matched to a gene; V was cut back by 2 bases and J by 2 bases. Here the CDR3 DNA reads TGTGCCAGCAGTTACCCACCGGGACTAGCGGGGGGATTCACAGATACGCAGTATTTT. Translation: CASSYPPGLAGGFTDTQYF.

The CDR3 loop reads CASSQGHDGELFF. The CDR3 region has the DNA TGTGCCAGCAGCCAAGGACACGACGGGGAGCTGTTTTTT. The chain carries TRBV4-2 and TRBJ2-2; D remains unclear. The germline gives CDR1 LGHNA, CDR2 YNFKEQ. This CDR3 region has 13 residues. The V end was cut by 1 base, the J end by 7 bases, with 7 bases between.